The text below deals with one T cell receptor beta chain. Its antigen remains unknown. CDR1 and CDR2 (germline): DFQATT, SNEGSKA (reference sequence). The CDR3 covers 15 residues. The V segment lost 1 base and the J segment 2 bases; nucleotides outside the gene matches: 5. A TCRbeta library incorporating unique molecular identifiers was prepared. TCRdb independently ran MiXCR on the PCR reads; one entry per CDR3 protein. The data show about 200,000 distinct CDR3 sequences, approximately 7% seen once. This entry comes from a study of T-cell reconstitution after alpha-beta-depleted transplantation in children. The study, taken as a whole, reports: Where some patients showed high TCRbeta diversity at day 60, it came from recipient T cells and thymic progenitors that had survived. As was reported, about two months after transplant, alpha-beta T cells came from several hundred expanded graft clones. Newly produced T cells mostly accounted for T-cell counts and diversity one year post-transplant.

The chain uses TRBV20-1 and TRBJ2-5; 9 nucleotides line up with TRBD2. This TCR derives from a boy between 2 and 10 years old with acute lymphoblastic leukemia, due to receive a stem cell transplant. The material sequenced was PBMCs, taken before TCRalphabeta/CD19-depleted stem cell transplant. The CDR3 loop is CSARVTAGGQETQYF. For the CDR3, the DNA is TGCAGTGCTAGAGTTACAGCGGGGGGTCAAGAGACCCAGTACTTC.